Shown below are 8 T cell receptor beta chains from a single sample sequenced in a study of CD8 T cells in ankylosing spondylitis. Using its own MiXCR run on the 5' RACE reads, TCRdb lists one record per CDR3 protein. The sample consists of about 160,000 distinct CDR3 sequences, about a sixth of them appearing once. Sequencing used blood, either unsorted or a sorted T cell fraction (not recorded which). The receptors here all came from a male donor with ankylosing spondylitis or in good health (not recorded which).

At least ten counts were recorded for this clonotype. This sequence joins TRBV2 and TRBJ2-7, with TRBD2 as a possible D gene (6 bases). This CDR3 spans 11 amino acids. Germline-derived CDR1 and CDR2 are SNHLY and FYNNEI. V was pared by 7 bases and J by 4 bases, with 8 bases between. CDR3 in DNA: TGTGCCAGCACGCGGGATTACGAGCAGTACTTC. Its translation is CASTRDYEQYF.

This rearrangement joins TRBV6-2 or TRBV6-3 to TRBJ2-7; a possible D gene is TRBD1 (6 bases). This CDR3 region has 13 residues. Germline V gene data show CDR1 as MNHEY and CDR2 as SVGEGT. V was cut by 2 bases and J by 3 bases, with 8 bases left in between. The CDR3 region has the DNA TGTGCCAGCAGTTACGACAGGAGCTACGAGCAGTACTTC. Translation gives CASSYDRSYEQYF.

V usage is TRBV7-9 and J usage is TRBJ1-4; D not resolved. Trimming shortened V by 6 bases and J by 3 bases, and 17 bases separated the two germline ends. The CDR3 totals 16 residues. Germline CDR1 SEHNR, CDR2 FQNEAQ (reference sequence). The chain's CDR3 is CASSPPPGLANEKLFF. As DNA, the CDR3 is TGTGCCAGCAGTCCTCCGCCCGGGTTGGCTAATGAAAAACTGTTTTTT.

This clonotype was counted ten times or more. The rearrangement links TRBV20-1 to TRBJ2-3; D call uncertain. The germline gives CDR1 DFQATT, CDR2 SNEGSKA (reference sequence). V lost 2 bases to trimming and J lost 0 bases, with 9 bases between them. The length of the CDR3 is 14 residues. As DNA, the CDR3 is TGCAGTGCTAGATCCCCCCCAAGCACAGATACGCAGTATTTT. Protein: CSARSPPSTDTQYF.

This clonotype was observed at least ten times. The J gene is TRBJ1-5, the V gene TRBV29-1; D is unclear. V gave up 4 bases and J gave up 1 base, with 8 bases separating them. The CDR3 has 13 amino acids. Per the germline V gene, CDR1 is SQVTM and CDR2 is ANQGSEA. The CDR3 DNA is TGCAGCGTTGCGTCTGGGAGCAATCAGCCCCAGCATTTT. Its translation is CSVASGSNQPQHF.

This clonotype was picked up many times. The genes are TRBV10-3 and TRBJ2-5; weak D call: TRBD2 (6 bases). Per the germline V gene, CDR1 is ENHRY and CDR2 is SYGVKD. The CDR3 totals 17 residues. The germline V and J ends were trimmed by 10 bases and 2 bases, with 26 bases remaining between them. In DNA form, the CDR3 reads TGTGCCACCGCGGCTGGGACTCCTAGTACACGGCAAGAGACCCAGTACTTC. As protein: CATAAGTPSTRQETQYF.

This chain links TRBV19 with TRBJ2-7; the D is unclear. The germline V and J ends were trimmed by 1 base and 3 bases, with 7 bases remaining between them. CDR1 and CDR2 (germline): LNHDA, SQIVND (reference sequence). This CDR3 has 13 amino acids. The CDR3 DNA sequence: TGTGCCAGTAGTATAGGACCGGGCTACGAGCAGTACTTC. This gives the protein CASSIGPGYEQYF.

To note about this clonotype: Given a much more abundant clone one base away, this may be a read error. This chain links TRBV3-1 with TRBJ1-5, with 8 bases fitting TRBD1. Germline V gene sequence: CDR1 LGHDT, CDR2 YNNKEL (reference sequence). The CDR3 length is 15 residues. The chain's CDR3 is CTSSPAGQGYQPQHF. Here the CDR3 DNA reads TGTACCAGCAGCCCTGCTGGACAGGGTTATCAGCCCCAGCATTTT. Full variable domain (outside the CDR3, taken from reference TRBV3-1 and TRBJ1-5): DTAVSQTPKYLVTQMGNDKSIKCEQNLGHDTMYWYKQDSKKFLKIMFSYNNKELIINETVPNRFSPKSPDKAHLNLHINSLELGDSAVYFCTSSPAGQGYQPQHFGDGTRLSIL.